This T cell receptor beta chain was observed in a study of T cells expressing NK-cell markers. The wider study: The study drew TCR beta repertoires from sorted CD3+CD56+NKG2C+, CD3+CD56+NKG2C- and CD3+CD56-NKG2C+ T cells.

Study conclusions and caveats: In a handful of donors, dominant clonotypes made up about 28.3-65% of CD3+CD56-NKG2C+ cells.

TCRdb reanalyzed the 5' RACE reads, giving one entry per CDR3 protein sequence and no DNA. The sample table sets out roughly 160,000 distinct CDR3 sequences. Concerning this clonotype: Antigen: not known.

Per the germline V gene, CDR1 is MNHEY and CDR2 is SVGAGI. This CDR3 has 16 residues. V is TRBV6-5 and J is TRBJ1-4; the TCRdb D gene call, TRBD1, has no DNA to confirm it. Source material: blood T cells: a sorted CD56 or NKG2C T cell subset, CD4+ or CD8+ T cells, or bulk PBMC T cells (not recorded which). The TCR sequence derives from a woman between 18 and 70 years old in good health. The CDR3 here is CASSYPTGGRNEKLFF.